Sequencing of this T cell receptor (beta chain) was carried out in a study of early T cells in non-severe SARS-CoV-2 infection. Whole-study context: Chains stayed unpaired after sequencing of bulk RNA from unsorted whole blood. Study-level findings and limits: The VDJdb matching leaned toward anti-spike CD8 responses and overlooked private and CD4 specificities.

The V gene's germline CDR1 is MNHNY and CDR2 SVGAGI (reference sequence). The CDR3 consists of 17 residues. V was clipped by 0 bases and J by 4 bases; unmatched bases: 7. Unique molecular identifier tags were affixed to discrete cDNA molecules. TCRdb recomputed calls from the 5' RACE reads with MiXCR, one row per CDR3 protein. Here the sample spans roughly 51,000 distinct CDR3 sequences, approximately 7.5% being singletons. To note about this clonotype: Antigen: not known.

The chain employs TRBV6-6 and TRBJ2-3; 10 nucleotides match TRBD2. This TCR was sampled from an adult who was a healthcare worker with PCR-confirmed SARS-CoV-2 infection or an uninfected control (not recorded which). The sample taken for sequencing was whole blood. The CDR3 sequence is CASSYSASGGAPDTQYF. CDR3 DNA sequence: TGTGCCAGCAGTTACTCTGCCAGCGGGGGGGCCCCAGATACGCAGTATTTT.